What follows are 14 T cell receptor beta chains derived from one specimen sequenced in a study of T cells in Graves' hyperthyroidism and ophthalmopathy (dated by TCRdb to 2018 to 2020). Library generation was performed with multiplex PCR. Reads for this sample came from an Illumina HiSeq 2000. TCR beta CDR3 regions were amplified from RNA transcripts. A first-round RT-PCR of the TCR CDR3 used the HTBI primer set with the Qiagen OneStep RT-PCR kit. TCRdb itself trimmed the public reads at Q25 with fastp, ran MiXCR and retained productive beta chains. Rows are unified per CDR3 protein, each entry keeping the most common DNA and genes. The sample has about 360,000 distinct CDR3 sequences on record, approximately 14% of them singletons. The top ten constitute around a quarter of the sample. The sequenced sample consisted of blood. These receptors were collected from a woman aged 18-35 years with Graves' hyperthyroidism that later progressed to Graves' ophthalmopathy.

This clonotype has at least ten counts. The V call is TRBV20-1, the J call TRBJ2-7, with D perhaps matching TRBD2 (6 bases). Germline V gives CDR1 DFQATT, CDR2 SNEGSKA (reference sequence). V dropped 1 base and J dropped 4 bases, with 8 bases sitting between them. CDR3 length equals 12 residues. In nucleotides, the CDR3 is TGCAGTGCTAGAGTAGCGGAGTACGAGCAGTACTTC. Amino acid sequence: CSARVAEYEQYF.

A word on this clonotype: One end of the junction does not line up with germline, which may come from a read error. The chain has TRBV19 and TRBJ2-5; perhaps TRBD1 as D (6 bases). The CDR3 consists of 14 residues. Per germline, CDR1 LNHDA and CDR2 SQIVND (reference sequence). CDR3 loop: CASSIVGHRETQHF. The DNA of the CDR3 is TGTGCCAGTAGTATAGTGGGACATAGGGAGACCCAGCACTTC.

With regard to this clonotype: One base away lies a much larger clone, so this may be a sequencing read error. The chain employs TRBV2 and TRBJ1-4; no reliable D call. Per germline, CDR1 SNHLY and CDR2 FYNNEI. The CDR3 consists of 12 residues. CDR3 nucleotide sequence: TGTGCCAGCAGTGTCGAGAATGAAAAACTGGTTTTT. It specifies CASSVENEKLVF. The full variable domain, rest sourced from reference TRBV2 and TRBJ1-4, is EPEVTQTPSHQVTQMGQEVILRCVPISNHLYFYWYRQILGQKVEFLVSFYNNEISEKSEIFDDQFSVERPDGSNFTLKIRSTKLEDSAMYFCASSVENEKLVFGSGTQLSVL.

As to this clonotype: A read error may explain this, as a much larger clone is one base away. V and J are TRBV6-6 and TRBJ1-2, with D tentatively TRBD1 (5 bases). Germline V CDR1 and CDR2: MNHNY, SVGAGI (reference sequence). The CDR3 extends over 16 amino acids. The V end was cut by 0 bases, the J end by 4 bases, with 15 bases between. The CDR3 bases are TGTGCCAGCAGTTACTCCGAGACAGTGTCTATCTATGGCTACACCTTC. Protein: CASSYSETVSIYGYTF.

This clonotype has at least ten counts. The chain combines TRBV7-9 with TRBJ2-7; D is possibly TRBD2 (5 bases). The CDR3 contains 17 residues. V was cut by 4 bases and J by 0 bases, with 19 bases left in between. Germline CDR1 SEHNR, CDR2 FQNEAQ (reference sequence). CDR3 in DNA: TGTGCCAGCAGCTCGGGCTTAGTTGGAGGATCCTCCTACGAGCAGTACTTC. Its translation is CASSSGLVGGSSYEQYF.

Details on this clonotype: A junction boundary mismatches the germline segment, possibly from a read error. The V call is TRBV7-9, the J call TRBJ2-4; 9 bases match TRBD1. The CDR3 spans 17 residues. CDR1 is SEHNR and CDR2 is FQNEAQ in the germline V gene (reference sequence). Written as DNA, the CDR3 is TGTGCCAGCAGCCCCACCGGGACAGGGAAAGCCAAAGACATTCAGTACTTC. It codes for CASSPTGTGKAKDIQYF.

The chain links TRBV7-9 to TRBJ1-4; 7 bases are a match to TRBD1. The CDR3 is 16 residues long. Trimming cost V 0 bases and J 7 bases; bases outside gene matches: 8. The germline V gene has CDR1 SEHNR and CDR2 FQNEAQ (reference sequence). CDR3 sequence reads: CASSLALGGTGEKLFF. CDR3 nucleotide sequence: TGTGCCAGCAGCTTAGCGTTAGGGGGCACGGGTGAAAAACTGTTTTTT.

This clonotype was seen many times. This chain connects TRBV12-3 or TRBV12-4 to TRBJ2-7, with 11 positions matching TRBD2. Trimming took 6 bases from V and 3 from J; bases not matched to a gene: 4. The CDR3 sequence is 14 residues long. The CDR3 region is CASRLGTSGYEQYF. The DNA for the CDR3 is TGTGCCAGCAGGCTAGGGACTAGCGGCTACGAGCAGTACTTC.

This clonotype has only a few counts. J is TRBJ1-2 and V is TRBV4-2; TRBD1 aligns across 9 bases. Germline assignment: CDR1 LGHNA and CDR2 YNFKEQ. The CDR3 has 15 residues. Germline trimming cut 2 bases from V and 2 bases from J; bases unmatched to any gene: 3. CDR3 protein: CASSQPDRGNYGYTF. The CDR3 region has the DNA TGTGCCAGCAGCCAACCCGACAGGGGGAACTATGGCTACACCTTC.

This clonotype occurred many times. The chain recombines TRBV7-8 with TRBJ2-1; 11 bases are shared with TRBD2. Germline trimming cut 6 bases from V and 5 bases from J; bases unmatched to any gene: 6. The CDR3 totals 15 residues. Germline CDR1 reads SGHVS; CDR2 reads FQNEAQ. Written as DNA, the CDR3 is TGTGCCAGCAGAAGAACTAGCGGGAGCAACAATGAGCAGTTCTTC. Amino acids: CASRRTSGSNNEQFF.

There are many counts of this clonotype. V is TRBV20-1 and J is TRBJ2-1, with 7 bases identical to TRBD2. In germline, CDR1 is DFQATT, CDR2 SNEGSKA (reference sequence). The V segment lost 5 bases and the J segment 6 bases; nucleotides outside the gene matches: 13. This CDR3 contains 15 residues. As DNA, the CDR3 is TGCAGTGCTGAGCCACTTGCGGGAGCAGGCAATGAGCAGTTCTTC. Translating gives CSAEPLAGAGNEQFF.

This clonotype has only a few counts. V and J are TRBV7-2 and TRBJ2-3; 7 nucleotides match TRBD1. The V gene's germline CDR1 is SGHTA and CDR2 FQGNSA. The CDR3 consists of 16 residues. After removal of 4 bases from V and 0 bases from J, the junction contained 7 bases not matched to a gene. For the CDR3, the DNA is TGTGCCAGCAGCTCGGGACAGAGGACTAGCACAGATACGCAGTATTTT. Its protein is CASSSGQRTSTDTQYF.

The DNA of the CDR3 is TGTGCCAGCTCACTACAGGGACCCGGGGCCAACGTCCTGACTTTC. Translation: CASSLQGPGANVLTF. The V gene is TRBV18, the J gene TRBJ2-6; TRBD1 is a possible D gene (6 bases). Trimming cost V 4 bases and J 4 bases, with 11 bases left between them. Germline assignment: CDR1 KGHSH and CDR2 LQKENI. The CDR3 consists of 15 residues.

The table lists this clonotype with a few counts. The V and J genes are TRBV29-1 and TRBJ2-3; 7 nucleotides agree with TRBD1. This CDR3 has 15 amino acids. The J segment lost 5 bases and the V segment lost 2 bases, leaving 10 bases of the junction unmatched. Germline CDR1 is SQVTM and CDR2 is ANQGSEA. DNA for the CDR3: TGCAGCGTTGAAACTCCATCGGGACAGCTAGATACGCAGTATTTT. It yields the protein CSVETPSGQLDTQYF.